This T cell receptor beta chain was sequenced during a study of CD4 T cells in relation to SARS-CoV-2 and coronaviruses. Study-wide context: PBMCs were cultured with antigen for around nine days before TCR beta sequencing.

V shed 3 bases and J shed 3 bases, with 9 bases lying between them. Germline lookup yields CDR1 SGHRS and CDR2 YFSETQ. The CDR3 consists of 13 residues. Unexposed donor CD4+ T cells date from about 2011-2019, before the COVID-19 pandemic. Isolation of CD4+ T cells took place after approximately 10 days in culture. This table comes from immunoSEQ multiplex PCR, and its TCRdb copy is limited to in-frame clones, with some not included. Among about 22,000 clones listed, over 65% were seen once. On this clone itself: Its antigen is unknown.

The rearrangement links TRBV5-1 to TRBJ2-5; D gene ambiguous. Sequencing input: CD4+ T cells from PBMCs, cultured in vitro. This clonotype was sampled from a human donor in good health. The CDR3, as DNA: TGCGCCAGCAGCTGGGCGGCAGAAGAGACCCAGTACTTC. It codes for CASSWAAEETQYF.